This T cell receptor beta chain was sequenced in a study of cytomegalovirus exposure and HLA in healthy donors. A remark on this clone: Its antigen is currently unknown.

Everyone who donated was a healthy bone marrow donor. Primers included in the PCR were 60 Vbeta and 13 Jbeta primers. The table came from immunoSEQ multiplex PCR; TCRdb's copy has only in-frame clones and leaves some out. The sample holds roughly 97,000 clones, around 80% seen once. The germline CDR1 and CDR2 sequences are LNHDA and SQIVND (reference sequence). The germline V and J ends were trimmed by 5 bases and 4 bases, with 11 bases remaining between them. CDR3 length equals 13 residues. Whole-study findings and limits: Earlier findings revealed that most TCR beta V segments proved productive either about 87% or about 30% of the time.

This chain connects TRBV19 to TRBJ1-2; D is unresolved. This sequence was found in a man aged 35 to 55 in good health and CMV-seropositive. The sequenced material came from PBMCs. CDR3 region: CASSVRVSYGYTF. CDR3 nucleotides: TGTGCCAGTAGTGTACGGGTTTCCTATGGCTACACCTTC.